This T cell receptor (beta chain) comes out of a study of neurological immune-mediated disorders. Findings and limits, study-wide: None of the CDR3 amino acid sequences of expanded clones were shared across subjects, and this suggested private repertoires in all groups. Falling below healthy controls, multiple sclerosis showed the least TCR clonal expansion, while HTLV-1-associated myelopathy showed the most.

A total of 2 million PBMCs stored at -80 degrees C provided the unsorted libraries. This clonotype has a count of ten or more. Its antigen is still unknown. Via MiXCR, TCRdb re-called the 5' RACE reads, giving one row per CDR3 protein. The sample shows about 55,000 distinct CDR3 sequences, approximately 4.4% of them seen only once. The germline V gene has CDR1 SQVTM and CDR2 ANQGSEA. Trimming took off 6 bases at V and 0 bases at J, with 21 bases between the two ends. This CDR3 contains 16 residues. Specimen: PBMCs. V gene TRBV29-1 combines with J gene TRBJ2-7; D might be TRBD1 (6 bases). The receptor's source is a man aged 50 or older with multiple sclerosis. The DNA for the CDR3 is TGCAGCGTGGGGGCCAATTGGGTAGGGCCCTCCTACGAGCAGTACTTC. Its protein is CSVGANWVGPSYEQYF.